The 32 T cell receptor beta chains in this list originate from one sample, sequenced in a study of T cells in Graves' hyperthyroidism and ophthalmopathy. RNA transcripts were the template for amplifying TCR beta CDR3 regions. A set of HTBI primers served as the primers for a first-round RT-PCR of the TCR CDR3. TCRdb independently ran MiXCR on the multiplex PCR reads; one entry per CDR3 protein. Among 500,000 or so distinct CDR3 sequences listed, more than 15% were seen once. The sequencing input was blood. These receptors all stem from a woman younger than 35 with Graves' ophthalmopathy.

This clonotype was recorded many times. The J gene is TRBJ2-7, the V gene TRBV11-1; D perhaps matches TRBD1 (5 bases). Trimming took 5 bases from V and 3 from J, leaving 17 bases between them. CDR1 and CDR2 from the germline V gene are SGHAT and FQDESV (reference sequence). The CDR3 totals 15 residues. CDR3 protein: CASSPATEPFYEQYF. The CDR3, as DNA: TGTGCCAGCAGCCCAGCGACAGAGCCCTTCTACGAGCAGTACTTC.

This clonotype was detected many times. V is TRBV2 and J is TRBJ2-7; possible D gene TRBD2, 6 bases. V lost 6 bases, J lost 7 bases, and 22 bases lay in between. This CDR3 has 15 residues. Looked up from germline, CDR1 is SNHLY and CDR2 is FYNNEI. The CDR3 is CASRPDFVGGVEQYF. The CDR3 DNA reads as TGTGCCAGCAGGCCCGATTTTGTGGGGGGAGTTGAGCAGTACTTC.

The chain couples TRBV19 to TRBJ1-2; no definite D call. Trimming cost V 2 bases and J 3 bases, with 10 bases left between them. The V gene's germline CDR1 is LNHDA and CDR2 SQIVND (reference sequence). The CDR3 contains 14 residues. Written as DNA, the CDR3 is TGTGCCAGTAGTATAACCCTAGCGGACTATGGCTACACCTTC. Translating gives CASSITLADYGYTF.

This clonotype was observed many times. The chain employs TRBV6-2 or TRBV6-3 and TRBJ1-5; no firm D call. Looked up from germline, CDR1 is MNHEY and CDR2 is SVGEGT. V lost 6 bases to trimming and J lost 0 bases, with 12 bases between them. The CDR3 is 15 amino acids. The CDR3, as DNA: TGTGCCAGCAGCCGCGGACGGAATAGCAATCAGCCCCAGCATTTT. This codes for CASSRGRNSNQPQHF.

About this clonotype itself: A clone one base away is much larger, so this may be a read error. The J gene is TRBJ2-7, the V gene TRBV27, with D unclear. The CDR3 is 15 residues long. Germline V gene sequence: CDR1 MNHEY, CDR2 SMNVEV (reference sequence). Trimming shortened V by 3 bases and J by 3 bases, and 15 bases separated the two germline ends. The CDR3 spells CASSLGGSDLYEQYF. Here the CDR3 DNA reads TGTGCCAGCAGTTTGGGCGGCTCCGACCTCTACGAGCAGTACTTC.

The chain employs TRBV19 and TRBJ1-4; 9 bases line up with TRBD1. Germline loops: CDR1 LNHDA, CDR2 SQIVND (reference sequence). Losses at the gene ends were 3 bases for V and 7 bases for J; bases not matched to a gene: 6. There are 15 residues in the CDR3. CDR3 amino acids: CASSMARDRAEKLFF. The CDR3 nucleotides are TGTGCCAGTAGTATGGCCCGGGACAGGGCTGAAAAACTGTTTTTT.

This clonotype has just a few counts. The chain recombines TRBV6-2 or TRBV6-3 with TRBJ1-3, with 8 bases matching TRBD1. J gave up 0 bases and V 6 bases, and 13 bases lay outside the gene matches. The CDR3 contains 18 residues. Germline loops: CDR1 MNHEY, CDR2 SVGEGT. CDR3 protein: CASRPLRDRSRSGNTIYF. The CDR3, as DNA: TGTGCCAGCAGACCACTCCGGGACAGGTCGCGCTCTGGAAACACCATATATTTT.

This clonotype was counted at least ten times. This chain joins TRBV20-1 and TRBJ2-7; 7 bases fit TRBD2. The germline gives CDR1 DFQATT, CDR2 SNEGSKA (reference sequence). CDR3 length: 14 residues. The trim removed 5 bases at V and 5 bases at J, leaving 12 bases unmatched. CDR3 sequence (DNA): TGCAGTGCTGAACACAGCGGGGACCCCCACGAGCAGTACTTC. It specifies CSAEHSGDPHEQYF.

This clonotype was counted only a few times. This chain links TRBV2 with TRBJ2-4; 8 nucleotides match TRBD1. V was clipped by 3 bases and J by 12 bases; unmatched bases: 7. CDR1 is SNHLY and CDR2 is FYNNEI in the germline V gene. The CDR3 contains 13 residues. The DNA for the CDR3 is TGTGCCAGCAGTGATAGACAGGGGATTAATCAGTACTTC. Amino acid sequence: CASSDRQGINQYF.

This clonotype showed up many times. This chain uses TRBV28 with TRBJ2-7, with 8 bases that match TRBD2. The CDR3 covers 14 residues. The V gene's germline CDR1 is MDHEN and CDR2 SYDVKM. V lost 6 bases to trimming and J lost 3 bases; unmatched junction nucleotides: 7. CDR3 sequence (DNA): TGTGCCAGCAGCGGGAGGGTCGTGGGCTACGAGCAGTACTTC. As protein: CASSGRVVGYEQYF. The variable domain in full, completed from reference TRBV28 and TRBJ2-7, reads DVKVTQSSRYLVKRTGEKVFLECVQDMDHENMFWYRQDPGLGLRLIYFSYDVKMKEKGDIPEGYSVSREKKERFSLILESASTNQTSMYLCASSGRVVGYEQYFGPGTRLTVT.

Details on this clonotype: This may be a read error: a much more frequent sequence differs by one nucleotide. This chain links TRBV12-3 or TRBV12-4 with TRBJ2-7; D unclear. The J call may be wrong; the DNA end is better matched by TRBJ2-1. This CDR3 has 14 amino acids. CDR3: CASSDLIYSYEQFF. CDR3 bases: TGTGCCAGCAGCGATTTAATCTACTCCTACGAGCAGTTCTTC.

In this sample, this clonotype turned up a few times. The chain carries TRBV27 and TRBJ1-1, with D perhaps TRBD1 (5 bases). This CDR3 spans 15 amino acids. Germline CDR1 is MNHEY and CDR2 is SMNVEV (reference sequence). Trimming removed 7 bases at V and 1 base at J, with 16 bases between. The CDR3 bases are TGTGCCAGCACCCTATCGGCAGGGACGAACACTGAAGCTTTCTTT. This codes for CASTLSAGTNTEAFF.

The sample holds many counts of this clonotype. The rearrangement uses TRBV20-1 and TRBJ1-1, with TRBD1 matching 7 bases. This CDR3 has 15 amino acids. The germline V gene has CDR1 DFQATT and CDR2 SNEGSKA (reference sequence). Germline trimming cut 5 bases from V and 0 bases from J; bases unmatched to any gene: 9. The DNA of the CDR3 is TGCAGTGCTCCGGAGAGGGGGCATTTGAACACTGAAGCTTTCTTT. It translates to CSAPERGHLNTEAFF.

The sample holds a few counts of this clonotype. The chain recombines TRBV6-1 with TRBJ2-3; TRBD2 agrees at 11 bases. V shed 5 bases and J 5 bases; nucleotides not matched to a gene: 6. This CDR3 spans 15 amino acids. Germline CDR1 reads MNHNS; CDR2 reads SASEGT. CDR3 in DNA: TGTGCCAGCAGTAAAGGGACTAGCGGTGGAGATACGCAGTATTTT. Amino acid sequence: CASSKGTSGGDTQYF.

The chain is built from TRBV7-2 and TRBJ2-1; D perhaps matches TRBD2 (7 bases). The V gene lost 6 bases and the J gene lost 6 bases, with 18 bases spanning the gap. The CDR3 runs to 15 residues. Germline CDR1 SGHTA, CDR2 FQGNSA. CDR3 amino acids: CASSLLGGGANEQFF. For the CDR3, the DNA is TGTGCCAGCAGTTTACTAGGGGGGGGGGCCAATGAGCAGTTCTTC.

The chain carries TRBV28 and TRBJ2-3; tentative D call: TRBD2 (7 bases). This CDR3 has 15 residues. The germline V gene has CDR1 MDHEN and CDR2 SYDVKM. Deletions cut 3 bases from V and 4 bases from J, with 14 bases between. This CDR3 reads CASSFRGAHADTQYF. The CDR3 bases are TGTGCCAGCAGTTTTCGGGGGGCTCACGCAGATACGCAGTATTTT.

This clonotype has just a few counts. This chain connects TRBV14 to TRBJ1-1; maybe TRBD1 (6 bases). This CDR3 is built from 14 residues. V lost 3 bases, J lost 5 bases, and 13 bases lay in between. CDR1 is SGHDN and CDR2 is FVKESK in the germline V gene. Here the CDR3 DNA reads TGTGCCAGCAGCCATTCGGGGGCATGGACTGAAGCTTTCTTT. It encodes CASSHSGAWTEAFF. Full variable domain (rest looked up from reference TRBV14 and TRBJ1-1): EAGVTQFPSHSVIEKGQTVTLRCDPISGHDNLYWYRRVMGKEIKFLLHFVKESKQDESGMPNNRFLAERTGGTYSTLKVQPAELEDSGVYFCASSHSGAWTEAFFGQGTRLTVV.

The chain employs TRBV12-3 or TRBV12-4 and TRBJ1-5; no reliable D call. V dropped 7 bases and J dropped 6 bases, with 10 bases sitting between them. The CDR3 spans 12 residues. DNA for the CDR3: TGTGCCAGCACCGGAGGGAGTCAGCCCCAGCATTTT. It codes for CASTGGSQPQHF.

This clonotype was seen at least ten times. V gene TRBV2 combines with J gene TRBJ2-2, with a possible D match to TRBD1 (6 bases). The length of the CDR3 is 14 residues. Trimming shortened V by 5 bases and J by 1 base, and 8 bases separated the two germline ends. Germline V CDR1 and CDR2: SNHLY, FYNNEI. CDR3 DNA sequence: TGTGCCAGCAGTCCGACAGGGAACACCGGGGAGCTGTTTTTT. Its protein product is CASSPTGNTGELFF.

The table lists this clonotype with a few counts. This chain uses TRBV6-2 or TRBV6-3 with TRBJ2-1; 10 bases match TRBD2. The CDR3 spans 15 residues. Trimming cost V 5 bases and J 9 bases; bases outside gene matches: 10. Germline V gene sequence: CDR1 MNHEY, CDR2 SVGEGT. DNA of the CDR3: TGTGCCAGCAGTAAAATAGCGGGAGGAAACGGTGAGCAGTTCTTC. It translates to CASSKIAGGNGEQFF.

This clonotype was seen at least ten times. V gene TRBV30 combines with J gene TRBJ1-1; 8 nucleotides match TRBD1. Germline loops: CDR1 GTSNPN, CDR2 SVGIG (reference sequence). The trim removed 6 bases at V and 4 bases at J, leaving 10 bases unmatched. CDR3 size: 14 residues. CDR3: CACRPGTGLTEAFF. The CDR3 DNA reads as TGTGCCTGCCGTCCCGGGACAGGACTCACTGAAGCTTTCTTT.

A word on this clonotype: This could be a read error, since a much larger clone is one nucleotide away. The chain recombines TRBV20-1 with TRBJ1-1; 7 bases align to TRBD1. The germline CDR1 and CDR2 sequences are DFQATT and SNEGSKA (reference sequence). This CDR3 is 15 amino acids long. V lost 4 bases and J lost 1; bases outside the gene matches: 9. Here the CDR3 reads CSAKVPDRENTEAFF. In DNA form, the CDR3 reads TGCAGTGCTAAAGTACCCGACAGGGAGAACACTGAAGCTTTCTTT.

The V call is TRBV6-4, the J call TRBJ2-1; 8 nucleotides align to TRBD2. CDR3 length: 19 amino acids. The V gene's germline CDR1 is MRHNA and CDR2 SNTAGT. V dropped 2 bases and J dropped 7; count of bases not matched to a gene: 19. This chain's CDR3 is CASSDLAGYSGILDNEQFF. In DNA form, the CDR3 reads TGTGCCAGCAGTGACCTCGCCGGGTATAGCGGGATTTTGGATAATGAGCAGTTCTTC.

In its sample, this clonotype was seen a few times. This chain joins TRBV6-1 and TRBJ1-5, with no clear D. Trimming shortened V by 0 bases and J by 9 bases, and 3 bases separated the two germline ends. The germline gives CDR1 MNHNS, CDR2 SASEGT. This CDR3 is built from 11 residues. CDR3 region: CASSEAGPQHF. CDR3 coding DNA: TGTGCCAGCAGTGAAGCGGGGCCCCAGCATTTT.

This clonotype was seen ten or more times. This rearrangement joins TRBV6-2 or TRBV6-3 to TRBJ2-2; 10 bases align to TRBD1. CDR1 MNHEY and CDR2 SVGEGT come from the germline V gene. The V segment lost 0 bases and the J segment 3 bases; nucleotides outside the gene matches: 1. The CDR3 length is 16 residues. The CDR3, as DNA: TGTGCCAGCAGTTACTCGGGACAGGGGTACACCGGGGAGCTGTTTTTT. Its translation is CASSYSGQGYTGELFF.

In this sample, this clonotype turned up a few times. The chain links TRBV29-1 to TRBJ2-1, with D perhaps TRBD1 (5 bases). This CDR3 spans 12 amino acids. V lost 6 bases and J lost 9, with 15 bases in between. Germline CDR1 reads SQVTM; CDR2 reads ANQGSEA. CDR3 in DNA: TGCAGCGTCGAAAGGAGTACAGGTGAGCAGTTCTTC. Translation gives CSVERSTGEQFF.

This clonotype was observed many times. CDR3: CSAILDSSYGYTF. The CDR3 DNA reads as TGCAGTGCTATTTTAGACAGCTCCTATGGCTACACCTTC. This chain joins TRBV20-1 and TRBJ1-2, with a weak D call TRBD1 (5 bases). Per germline, CDR1 DFQATT and CDR2 SNEGSKA (reference sequence). There are 13 residues in the CDR3. Deletions cut 4 bases from V and 4 bases from J, with 13 bases between.

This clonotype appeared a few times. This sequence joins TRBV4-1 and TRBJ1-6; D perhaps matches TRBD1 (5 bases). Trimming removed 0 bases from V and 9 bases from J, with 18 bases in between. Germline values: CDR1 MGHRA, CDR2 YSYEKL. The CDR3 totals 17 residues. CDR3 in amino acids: CASSQDPAGPLGSPLHF. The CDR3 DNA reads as TGCGCCAGCAGCCAAGATCCGGCAGGGCCCTTGGGTTCACCCCTCCACTTT.

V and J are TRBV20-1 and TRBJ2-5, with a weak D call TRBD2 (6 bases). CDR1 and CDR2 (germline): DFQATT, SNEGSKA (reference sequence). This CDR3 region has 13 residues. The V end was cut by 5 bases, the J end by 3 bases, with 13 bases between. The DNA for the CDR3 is TGCAGTGCTCCCAGGGACTGGGAAGAGACCCAGTACTTC. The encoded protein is CSAPRDWEETQYF.

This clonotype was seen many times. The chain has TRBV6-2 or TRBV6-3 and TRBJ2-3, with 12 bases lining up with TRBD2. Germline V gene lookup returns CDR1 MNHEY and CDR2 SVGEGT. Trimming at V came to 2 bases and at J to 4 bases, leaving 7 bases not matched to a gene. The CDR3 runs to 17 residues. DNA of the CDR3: TGTGCCAGCAGTTACGCTAGCGGGAGGGCCGGAGCAGATACGCAGTATTTT. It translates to CASSYASGRAGADTQYF.

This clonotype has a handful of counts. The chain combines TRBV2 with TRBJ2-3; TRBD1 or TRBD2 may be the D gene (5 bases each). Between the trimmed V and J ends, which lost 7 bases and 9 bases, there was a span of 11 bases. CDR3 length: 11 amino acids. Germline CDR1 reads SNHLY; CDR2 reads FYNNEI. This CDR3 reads CASIGRDTQYF. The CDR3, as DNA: TGTGCCAGCATAGGCAGGGACACGCAGTATTTT.

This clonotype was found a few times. CDR3 sequence: CASRFGGAGVNNEQFF. The CDR3 DNA sequence: TGTGCCAGCAGGTTCGGGGGCGCGGGAGTGAACAATGAGCAGTTCTTC. The chain recombines TRBV25-1 with TRBJ2-1; a possible D gene is TRBD2 (7 bases). V was clipped by 6 bases and J by 5 bases, with 20 bases between them. This CDR3 is built from 16 residues. In germline, CDR1 is MGHDK, CDR2 SYGVNS.